The clone carrying this T cell receptor beta chain has a single count. Its antigen remains unidentified. Sequencing followed a ViraFEST assay step that expanded antigen-specific CD4+ T cells with viral peptide pools. CD4+ T cell isolation took place after nine to eleven days of culture. Two doses of either BNT162b2 or mRNA-1273 were given to each participant. Prior SARS-CoV-2 infection was absent in the vaccine recipients, as shown by negative nucleocapsid antibodies. Each culture had half its medium swapped for IL-2 medium on days 3 and 7. These data come from a study of vaccination effects on CD4 cells after COVID-19. Sequencing used immunoSEQ multiplex PCR; TCRdb keeps in-frame clones, though not all of them. This table has over 60,000 clones, roughly 81% appearing once. The V gene's germline CDR1 is MGHRA and CDR2 YSYEKL. There are 16 residues in the CDR3. V lost 0 bases and J lost 6; bases outside the gene matches: 7.

The specimen comprised CD4+ T cells from PBMCs cultured with HCoV-229E spike peptides, sampled after COVID-19 vaccination. The V and J genes are TRBV4-1 and TRBJ1-5; 8 bases align to TRBD1. The TCR comes from a human donor who received a COVID-19 vaccine. In DNA, the CDR3 is TGCGCCAGCAGCCAAGATGGAGCAGGGGGCACTCAGCCCCAGCATTTT. As protein: CASSQDGAGGTQPQHF.